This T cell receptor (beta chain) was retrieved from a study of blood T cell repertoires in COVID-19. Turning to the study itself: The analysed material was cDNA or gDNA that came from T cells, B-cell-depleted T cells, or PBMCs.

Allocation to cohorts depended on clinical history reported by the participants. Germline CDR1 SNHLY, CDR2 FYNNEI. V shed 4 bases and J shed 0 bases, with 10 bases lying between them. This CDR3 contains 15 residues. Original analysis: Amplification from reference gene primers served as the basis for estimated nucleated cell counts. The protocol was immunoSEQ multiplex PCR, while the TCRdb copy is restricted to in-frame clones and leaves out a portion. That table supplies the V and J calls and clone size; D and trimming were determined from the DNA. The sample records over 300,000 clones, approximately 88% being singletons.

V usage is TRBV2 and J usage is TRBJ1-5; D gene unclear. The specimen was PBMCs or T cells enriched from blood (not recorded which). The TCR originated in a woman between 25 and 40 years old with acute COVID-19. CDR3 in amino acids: CASSGGGLSNQPQHF. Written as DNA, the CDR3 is TGTGCCAGCAGTGGGGGAGGACTTAGCAATCAGCCCCAGCATTTT.